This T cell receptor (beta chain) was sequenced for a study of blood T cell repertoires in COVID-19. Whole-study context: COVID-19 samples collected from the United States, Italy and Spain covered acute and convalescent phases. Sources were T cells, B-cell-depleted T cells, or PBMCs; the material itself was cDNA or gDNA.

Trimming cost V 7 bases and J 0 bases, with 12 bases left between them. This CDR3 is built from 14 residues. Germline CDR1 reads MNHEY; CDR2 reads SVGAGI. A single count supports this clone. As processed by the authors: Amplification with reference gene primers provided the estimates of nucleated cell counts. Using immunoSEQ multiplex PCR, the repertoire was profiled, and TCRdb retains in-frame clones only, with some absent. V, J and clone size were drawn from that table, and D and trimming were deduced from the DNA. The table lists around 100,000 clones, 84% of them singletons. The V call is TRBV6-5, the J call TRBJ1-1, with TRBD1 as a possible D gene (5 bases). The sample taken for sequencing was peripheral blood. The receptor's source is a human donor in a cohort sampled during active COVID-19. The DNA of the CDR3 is TGTGCCAGCAAACAGGCTTTGATGAACACTGAAGCTTTCTTT. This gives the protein CASKQALMNTEAFF.